This T cell receptor beta chain came from a study of T cell responses to AZD1222 COVID-19 vaccine. Findings and caveats of the study: Only after the peak T cell response were repertoires sampled. The donor cohort was predominantly white British with a female majority, and clonal diversity may have been underestimated. Within unmutated variant regions lay the reported targets of nearly half of spike-specific TCRs.

This clone was seen only a few times. The target antigen is unknown. Germline values: CDR1 GTSNPN, CDR2 SVGIG (reference sequence). Deletions cut 4 bases from V and 0 bases from J, with 4 bases between. The CDR3 has 12 residues. Libraries were prepared by immunoSEQ multiplex PCR; TCRdb keeps only in-frame clonotypes and omits some of them. The repertoire holds some 71,000 clones, 80% to 90% seen once, with about 28% in the top ten. The source is an adult who received the AZD1222 COVID-19 vaccine. The material sequenced was peripheral blood, taken 28 days after the second AZD1222 dose. The rearrangement links TRBV30 to TRBJ1-3; D uncertain. The CDR3 loop is CAWKASGNTIYF. The CDR3, as DNA: TGTGCCTGGAAAGCCTCTGGAAACACCATATATTTT.